The 14 T cell receptor beta chains listed next were all sequenced from one sample in a study of blood T cell repertoires in COVID-19. The protocol was immunoSEQ multiplex PCR, while the TCRdb copy is restricted to in-frame clones and leaves out a portion. The sample has about 200,000 clones; more than 75% are singletons. Sample: peripheral blood. These TCRs come from a man aged 40-55 years with active or convalescent COVID-19.

The gene calls are TRBV5-1 and TRBJ2-2; tentative D call: TRBD1 (6 bases). The germline gives CDR1 SGHRS, CDR2 YFSETQ. This CDR3 spans 13 amino acids. Trimming cost V 7 bases and J 5 bases, with 12 bases left between them. The CDR3 nucleotides are TGCGCCAGCGGCAGGGGAGATACCGGGGAGCTGTTTTTT. Translating it yields CASGRGDTGELFF.

This chain uses TRBV20-1 with TRBJ2-1; 9 bases are shared with TRBD2. The V and J ends lost 3 bases and 10 bases, in that order; junction bases with no gene match: 16. CDR1 is DFQATT and CDR2 is SNEGSKA in the germline V gene (reference sequence). CDR3 length equals 16 residues. The CDR3 loop reads CSASPLAGGQSGEQFF. The CDR3 bases are TGCAGTGCTAGTCCCCTCGCGGGGGGGCAGTCAGGCGAGCAGTTCTTC.

This clone was seen only once. CDR3: CASSLSQYGYTF. Written as DNA, the CDR3 is TGTGCCAGCAGCTTGTCCCAATATGGCTACACCTTC. J is TRBJ1-2 and V is TRBV5-6, with D unresolved. The CDR3 runs to 12 residues. The germline CDR1 and CDR2 sequences are SGHDT and YYEEEE. The V gene lost 1 base and the J gene lost 5 bases, with 6 bases spanning the gap.

The chain uses TRBV6-5 and TRBJ2-7, with 10 bases identical to TRBD2. The trim removed 6 bases at V and 2 bases at J, leaving 1 base unmatched. The V gene's germline CDR1 is MNHEY and CDR2 SVGAGI. There are 13 residues in the CDR3. CDR3 residues: CASRGTSAYEQYF. The CDR3 DNA follows: TGTGCCAGCAGAGGGACTAGCGCCTACGAGCAGTACTTC.

The genes are TRBV28 and TRBJ1-5, with no clear D. Germline CDR1 reads MDHEN; CDR2 reads SYDVKM. The V and J ends lost 2 bases and 7 bases respectively, with 18 bases between them. The CDR3 sequence is 16 residues long. CDR3 residues: CASSLLIHRERQPQHF. The CDR3 DNA follows: TGTGCCAGCAGTTTACTTATTCATCGGGAGAGGCAGCCCCAGCATTTT.

V is TRBV28 and J is TRBJ2-7, with 14 bases fitting TRBD2. V lost 5 bases, J lost 7 bases, and 4 bases stayed unmatched. CDR1 is MDHEN and CDR2 is SYDVKM in the germline V gene. The CDR3 runs to 14 residues. The CDR3 sequence: CASSAGTSGGEQYF. The CDR3 DNA reads TGTGCCAGCAGTGCGGGGACTAGCGGGGGAGAGCAGTACTTC.

This clone was counted once. The V and J genes are TRBV27 and TRBJ1-5; TRBD1 matches at 10 bases. The germline gives CDR1 MNHEY, CDR2 SMNVEV (reference sequence). V shed 5 bases and J 5 bases; nucleotides not matched to a gene: 12. This CDR3 contains 17 residues. In DNA form, the CDR3 reads TGTGCCAGCAGTCCCGGACAGGGGGAAGGGACGTATCAGCCCCAGCATTTT. Translating it yields CASSPGQGEGTYQPQHF.

This clone was found a few times. The V call is TRBV11-2, the J call TRBJ2-1; 10 bases line up with TRBD1. V shed 7 bases and J 6 bases; nucleotides not matched to a gene: 9. This CDR3 has 15 residues. CDR1 and CDR2 (germline): SGHAT, FQNNGV. CDR3 sequence reads: CASKMGTGVLNEQFF. DNA of the CDR3: TGTGCCAGCAAGATGGGGACAGGGGTTCTCAATGAGCAGTTCTTC.

This chain connects TRBV5-1 to TRBJ1-2; the D is unclear. In germline, CDR1 is SGHRS, CDR2 YFSETQ. V was cut by 5 bases and J by 6 bases, with 26 bases left in between. The CDR3 runs to 17 residues. CDR3 sequence: CASSPLLGIGGGNGYTF. The CDR3, as DNA: TGCGCCAGCAGTCCCCTCCTGGGCATAGGTGGAGGAAATGGCTACACCTTC. The whole variable domain, remainder taken from reference TRBV5-1 and TRBJ1-2, is KAGVTQTPRYLIKTRGQQVTLSCSPISGHRSVSWYQQTPGQGLQFLFEYFSETQRNKGNFPGRFSGRQFSNSRSEMNVSTLELGDSALYLCASSPLLGIGGGNGYTFGSGTRLTVV.

The J gene is TRBJ2-2, the V gene TRBV18; 11 bases are a match to TRBD1. The CDR3 has 16 amino acids. V lost 4 bases to trimming and J lost 3 bases; unmatched junction nucleotides: 4. Germline CDR1 KGHSH, CDR2 LQKENI. The CDR3 protein is CASSHSGQGDTGELFF. The CDR3 DNA reads as TGTGCCAGCTCACACTCGGGACAGGGGGACACCGGGGAGCTGTTTTTT.

This rearrangement joins TRBV7-9 to TRBJ1-5; a weak D match, TRBD1 (5 bases). Germline V lookup: CDR1 SEHNR, CDR2 FQNEAQ (reference sequence). Trimming pared 4 bases from V and 4 bases from J, leaving 14 bases between. The CDR3 has 15 amino acids. The CDR3: CASSWEDSSNQPQHF. The CDR3 DNA is TGTGCCAGCAGCTGGGAAGACAGCAGTAATCAGCCCCAGCATTTT.

V gene TRBV6-5 combines with J gene TRBJ1-5, with a possible D match to TRBD1 (5 bases). Deletions cut 2 bases from V and 7 bases from J, with 12 bases between. This CDR3 has 14 residues. Germline V gene sequence: CDR1 MNHEY, CDR2 SVGAGI. The CDR3 DNA is TGTGCCAGCAGTTACAGGGCAACAGGACAGCCCCAGCATTTT. Encoded protein: CASSYRATGQPQHF.

The rearrangement uses TRBV19 and TRBJ1-5; D perhaps matches TRBD1 (5 bases). The CDR3 has 13 residues. Germline V gene data show CDR1 as LNHDA and CDR2 as SQIVND (reference sequence). V was cut by 8 bases and J by 6 bases, with 14 bases left in between. The CDR3 reads CASSGGGGQPQHF. The CDR3 bases are TGTGCCAGTTCCGGGGGGGGAGGTCAGCCCCAGCATTTT.

This chain connects TRBV7-8 to TRBJ2-7; tentatively, D is TRBD1 (6 bases). Germline-derived CDR1 and CDR2 are SGHVS and FQNEAQ. V dropped 3 bases and J dropped 2 bases, with 17 bases sitting between them. CDR3 length: 16 residues. CDR3 in DNA: TGTGCCAGCAGCTTCGGACAGATTACAAAAACCTACGAGCAGTACTTC. Translated: CASSFGQITKTYEQYF.